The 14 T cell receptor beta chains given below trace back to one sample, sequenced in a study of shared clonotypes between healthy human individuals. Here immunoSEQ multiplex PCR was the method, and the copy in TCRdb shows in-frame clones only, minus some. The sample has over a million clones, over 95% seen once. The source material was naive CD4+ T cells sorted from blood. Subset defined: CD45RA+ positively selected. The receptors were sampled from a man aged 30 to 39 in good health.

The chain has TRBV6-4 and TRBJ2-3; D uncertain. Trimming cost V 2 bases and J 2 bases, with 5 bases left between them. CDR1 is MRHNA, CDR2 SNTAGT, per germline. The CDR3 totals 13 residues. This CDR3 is CASSDGYTDTQYF. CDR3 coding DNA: TGTGCCAGCAGTGACGGATACACAGATACGCAGTATTTT.

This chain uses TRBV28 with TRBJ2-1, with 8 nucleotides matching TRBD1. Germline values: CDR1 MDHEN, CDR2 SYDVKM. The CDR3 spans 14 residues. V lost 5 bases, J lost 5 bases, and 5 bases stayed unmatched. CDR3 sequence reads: CASSQQGDHNEQFF. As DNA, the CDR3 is TGTGCCAGCAGTCAACAGGGGGACCACAATGAGCAGTTCTTC.

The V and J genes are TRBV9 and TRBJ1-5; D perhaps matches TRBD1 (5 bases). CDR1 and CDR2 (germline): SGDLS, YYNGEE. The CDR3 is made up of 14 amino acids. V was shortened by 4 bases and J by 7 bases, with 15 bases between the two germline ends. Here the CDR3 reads CASSSRGLGQPQHF. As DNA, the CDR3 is TGTGCCAGCAGCTCCCGGGGCTTGGGCCAGCCCCAGCATTTT.

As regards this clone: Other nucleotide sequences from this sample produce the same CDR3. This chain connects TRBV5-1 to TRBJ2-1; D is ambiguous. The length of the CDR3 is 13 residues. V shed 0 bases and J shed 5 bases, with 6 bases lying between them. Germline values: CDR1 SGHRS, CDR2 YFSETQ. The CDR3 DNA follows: TGCGCCAGCAGCTTGGGACCTGACAATGAGCAGTTCTTC. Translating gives CASSLGPDNEQFF. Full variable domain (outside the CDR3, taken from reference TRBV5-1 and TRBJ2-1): KAGVTQTPRYLIKTRGQQVTLSCSPISGHRSVSWYQQTPGQGLQFLFEYFSETQRNKGNFPGRFSGRQFSNSRSEMNVSTLELGDSALYLCASSLGPDNEQFFGPGTRLTVL.

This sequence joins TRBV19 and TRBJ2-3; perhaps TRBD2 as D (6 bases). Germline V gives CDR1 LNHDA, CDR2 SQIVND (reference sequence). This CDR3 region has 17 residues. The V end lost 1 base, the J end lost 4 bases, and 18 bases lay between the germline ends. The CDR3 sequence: CASSIVTGETSADTQYF. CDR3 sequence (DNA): TGTGCCAGTAGTATAGTTACGGGAGAGACGTCGGCAGATACGCAGTATTTT.

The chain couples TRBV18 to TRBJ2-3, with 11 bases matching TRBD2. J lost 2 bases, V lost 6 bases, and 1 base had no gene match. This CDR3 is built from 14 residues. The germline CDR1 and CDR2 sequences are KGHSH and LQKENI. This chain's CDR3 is CASSGLAATDTQYF. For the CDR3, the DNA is TGTGCCAGCTCGGGACTAGCGGCCACAGATACGCAGTATTTT.

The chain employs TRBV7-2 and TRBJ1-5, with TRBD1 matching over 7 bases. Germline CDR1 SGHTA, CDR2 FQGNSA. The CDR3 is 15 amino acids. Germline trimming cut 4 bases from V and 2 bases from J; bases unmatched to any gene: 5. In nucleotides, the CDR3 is TGTGCCAGCAGCTCAGGACAGGACCGCAATCAGCCCCAGCATTTT. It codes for CASSSGQDRNQPQHF.

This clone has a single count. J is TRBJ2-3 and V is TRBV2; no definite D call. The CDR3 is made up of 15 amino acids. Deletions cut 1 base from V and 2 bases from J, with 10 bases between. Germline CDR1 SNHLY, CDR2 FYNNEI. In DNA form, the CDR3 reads TGTGCCAGCAGTGAAGTCCGAGACATCACAGATACGCAGTATTTT. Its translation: CASSEVRDITDTQYF. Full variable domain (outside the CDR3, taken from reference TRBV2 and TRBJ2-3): EPEVTQTPSHQVTQMGQEVILRCVPISNHLYFYWYRQILGQKVEFLVSFYNNEISEKSEIFDDQFSVERPDGSNFTLKIRSTKLEDSAMYFCASSEVRDITDTQYFGPGTRLTVL.

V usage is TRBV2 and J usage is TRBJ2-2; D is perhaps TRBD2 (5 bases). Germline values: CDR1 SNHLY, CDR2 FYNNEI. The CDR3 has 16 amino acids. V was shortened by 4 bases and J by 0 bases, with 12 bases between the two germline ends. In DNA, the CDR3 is TGTGCCAGCAGTGCGCTCGGGGTCCCGAACACCGGGGAGCTGTTTTTT. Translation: CASSALGVPNTGELFF. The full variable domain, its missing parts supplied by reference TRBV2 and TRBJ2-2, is EPEVTQTPSHQVTQMGQEVILRCVPISNHLYFYWYRQILGQKVEFLVSFYNNEISEKSEIFDDQFSVERPDGSNFTLKIRSTKLEDSAMYFCASSALGVPNTGELFFGEGSRLTVL.

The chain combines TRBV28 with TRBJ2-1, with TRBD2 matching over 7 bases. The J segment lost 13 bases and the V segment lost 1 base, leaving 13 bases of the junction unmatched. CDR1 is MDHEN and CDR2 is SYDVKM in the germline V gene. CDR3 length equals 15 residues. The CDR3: CASSLSPNGGGRQFF. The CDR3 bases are TGTGCCAGCAGTTTATCCCCGAACGGAGGCGGGAGACAGTTCTTC.

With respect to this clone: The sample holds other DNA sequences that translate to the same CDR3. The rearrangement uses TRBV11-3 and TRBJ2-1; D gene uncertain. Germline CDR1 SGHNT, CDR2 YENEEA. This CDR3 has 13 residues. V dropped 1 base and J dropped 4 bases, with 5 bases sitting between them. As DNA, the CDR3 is TGTGCCAGCAGCTTAGGTACGTACAATGAGCAGTTCTTC. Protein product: CASSLGTYNEQFF.

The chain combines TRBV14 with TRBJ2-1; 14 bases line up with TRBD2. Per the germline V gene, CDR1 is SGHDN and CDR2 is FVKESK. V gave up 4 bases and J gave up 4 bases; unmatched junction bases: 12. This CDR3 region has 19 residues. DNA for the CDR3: TGTGCCAGCAGCCCCCGACTAGCGGGAGGGCCTTTCAGTTACAATGAGCAGTTCTTC. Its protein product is CASSPRLAGGPFSYNEQFF.

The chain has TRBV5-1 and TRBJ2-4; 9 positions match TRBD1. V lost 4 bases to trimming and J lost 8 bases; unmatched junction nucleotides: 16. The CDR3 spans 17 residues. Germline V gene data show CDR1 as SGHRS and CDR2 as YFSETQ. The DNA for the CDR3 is TGCGCCAGCAGCCGTCATGACAGGGGGAGTATTCGGGACATTCAGTACTTC. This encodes CASSRHDRGSIRDIQYF.

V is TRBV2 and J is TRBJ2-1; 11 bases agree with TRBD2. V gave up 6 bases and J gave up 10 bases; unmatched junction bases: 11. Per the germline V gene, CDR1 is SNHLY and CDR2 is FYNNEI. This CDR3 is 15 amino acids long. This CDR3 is CASRFRLAGGGEQFF. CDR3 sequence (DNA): TGTGCCAGCAGATTCCGGCTAGCGGGAGGTGGCGAGCAGTTCTTC. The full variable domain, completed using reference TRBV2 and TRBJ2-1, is EPEVTQTPSHQVTQMGQEVILRCVPISNHLYFYWYRQILGQKVEFLVSFYNNEISEKSEIFDDQFSVERPDGSNFTLKIRSTKLEDSAMYFCASRFRLAGGGEQFFGPGTRLTVL.